The 17 T cell receptor beta chains given below trace back to one sample, sequenced in a study of blood T cell repertoires in COVID-19. Assay used: immunoSEQ multiplex PCR; TCRdb lists only in-frame clones, some missing. The table has roughly 250,000 clones, more than 70% seen once. Sequencing was carried out using PBMCs or T cells enriched from blood (not recorded which). The receptors were gathered from a woman in her thirties or forties with acute COVID-19.

The chain combines TRBV5-1 with TRBJ1-3; 8 nucleotides line up with TRBD1. This CDR3 region has 16 residues. Germline V gene data show CDR1 as SGHRS and CDR2 as YFSETQ. Trimming at V came to 4 bases and at J to 0 bases, leaving 6 bases not matched to a gene. The CDR3 sequence: CASSRRDRFSGNTIYF. The DNA for the CDR3 is TGCGCCAGCAGCCGCCGGGACAGGTTCTCTGGAAACACCATATATTTT.

This clone was seen a handful of times. The V and J genes are TRBV6-5 and TRBJ2-7; 8 bases align to TRBD2. V was pared by 5 bases and J by 5 bases, with 8 bases of the junction left unmatched. The germline gives CDR1 MNHEY, CDR2 SVGAGI. The length of the CDR3 is 14 residues. CDR3 residues: CASSPREGRDEQYF. In DNA form, the CDR3 reads TGTGCCAGCAGTCCCCGGGAGGGCAGAGACGAGCAGTACTTC.

This clone is a singleton in its sample. The rearrangement links TRBV5-1 to TRBJ2-2, with 11 positions matching TRBD2. The CDR3 spans 21 residues. V shed 4 bases and J 0 bases; nucleotides not matched to a gene: 17. Germline values: CDR1 SGHRS, CDR2 YFSETQ. The CDR3 loop is CASSPVGSGRAPSANTGELFF. The CDR3 coding sequence is TGCGCCAGCAGCCCGGTAGGTAGCGGGAGGGCCCCCTCAGCGAACACCGGGGAGCTGTTTTTT. The variable domain in full, with the rest retrieved from reference TRBV5-1 and TRBJ2-2, is KAGVTQTPRYLIKTRGQQVTLSCSPISGHRSVSWYQQTPGQGLQFLFEYFSETQRNKGNFPGRFSGRQFSNSRSEMNVSTLELGDSALYLCASSPVGSGRAPSANTGELFFGEGSRLTVL.

This chain connects TRBV4-3 to TRBJ1-1; 8 positions agree with TRBD1. The J segment lost 5 bases and the V segment lost 4 bases, leaving 9 bases of the junction unmatched. There are 15 residues in the CDR3. The germline CDR1 and CDR2 sequences are LGHNA and YSLEER. CDR3 bases: TGCGCCAGCAGCCTTTATCACAGGGGGAGGACTGAAGCTTTCTTT. Protein product: CASSLYHRGRTEAFF.

The rearrangement links TRBV28 to TRBJ1-5; D not certain. This CDR3 has 11 residues. Germline CDR1 and CDR2: MDHEN and SYDVKM. Trimming cost V 4 bases and J 5 bases, with 3 bases left between them. The CDR3 loop is CASSSYQPQHF. CDR3 nucleotides: TGTGCCAGCAGTTCCTATCAGCCCCAGCATTTT.

The chain uses TRBV11-2 and TRBJ2-7; 8 bases fit TRBD1. This CDR3 comprises 15 residues. Germline values: CDR1 SGHAT, CDR2 FQNNGV. J gave up 3 bases and V 1 base, and 5 bases lay outside the gene matches. The CDR3 nucleotides are TGTGCCAGCAGCTTAGGTCAGGGGGCCAACTACGAGCAGTACGTC. Protein sequence: CASSLGQGANYEQYV.

The V call is TRBV28, the J call TRBJ1-2; D is perhaps TRBD1 (6 bases). V was trimmed by 7 bases and J by 5 bases, leaving 14 bases between them. Germline V gene sequence: CDR1 MDHEN, CDR2 SYDVKM. The CDR3 is made up of 13 amino acids. This CDR3 is CASTLRGAYGYTF. DNA for the CDR3: TGTGCCAGCACCCTGCGGGGGGCTTATGGCTACACCTTC.

This clone was recorded a few times. The chain has TRBV30 and TRBJ2-1; 9 bases fit TRBD2. Germline V lookup: CDR1 GTSNPN, CDR2 SVGIG (reference sequence). Trimming cost V 6 bases and J 0 bases; bases outside gene matches: 15. The CDR3 totals 18 residues. In DNA, the CDR3 is TGTGCCTGTACCGGGACTAGCAGACCCAGGAGCTCCTACAATGAGCAGTTCTTC. It encodes CACTGTSRPRSSYNEQFF.

The V and J genes are TRBV7-9 and TRBJ2-7, with TRBD2 identical over 11 bases. V shed 5 bases, J shed 5 bases, and the junction held 8 bases outside the gene matches. CDR1 and CDR2 (germline): SEHNR, FQNEAQ (reference sequence). CDR3 size: 15 residues. This chain's CDR3 is CASSKILAGVDEQYF. CDR3 bases: TGTGCCAGCAGCAAAATACTAGCGGGAGTTGACGAGCAGTACTTC.

The V and J genes are TRBV4-2 and TRBJ2-5; 14 positions match TRBD2. Per germline, CDR1 LGHNA and CDR2 YNFKEQ. This CDR3 comprises 18 residues. After removal of 7 bases from V and 0 bases from J, the junction contained 10 bases not matched to a gene. The CDR3 DNA follows: TGTGCCAGCACCAGACGACTAGCGGGAGGGGAGTACCAAGAGACCCAGTACTTC. Translating it yields CASTRRLAGGEYQETQYF.

This chain joins TRBV7-6 and TRBJ2-5; D perhaps matches TRBD1 (6 bases). This CDR3 region has 15 residues. Germline-derived CDR1 and CDR2 are SGHVS and FNYEAQ. Trimming pared 5 bases from V and 5 bases from J, leaving 18 bases between. The CDR3 DNA reads as TGTGCCAGCAGCCCCGGACAGAGTAACCTTGAGACCCAGTACTTC. Protein product: CASSPGQSNLETQYF.

J is TRBJ2-4 and V is TRBV7-2; D unclear. This CDR3 is built from 15 residues. Per germline, CDR1 SGHTA and CDR2 FQGNSA. Trimming took 4 bases from V and 4 from J, leaving 14 bases between them. DNA for the CDR3: TGTGCCAGCAGCTCCCCTCGACTCGATAAAAACATTCAGTACTTC. Encoded protein: CASSSPRLDKNIQYF.

This clone came up once. V is TRBV6-5 and J is TRBJ2-5; TRBD2 matches at 7 bases. CDR3 length: 15 residues. Trimming took 6 bases from V and 6 from J; bases not matched to a gene: 13. The germline V gene has CDR1 MNHEY and CDR2 SVGAGI. The CDR3 protein is CASSRAPGGLQTQYF. CDR3 bases: TGTGCCAGCAGCCGTGCCCCGGGAGGATTGCAGACCCAGTACTTC.

This chain links TRBV5-1 with TRBJ2-1; TRBD1 agrees at 9 bases. V lost 4 bases, J lost 5 bases, and 4 bases stayed unmatched. This CDR3 has 14 amino acids. Germline CDR1 is SGHRS and CDR2 is YFSETQ. In DNA, the CDR3 is TGCGCCAGCAGCCCGGGACAGGGAAACAATGAGCAGTTCTTC. This gives the protein CASSPGQGNNEQFF.

The V call is TRBV5-4, the J call TRBJ2-1, with 9 bases aligning to TRBD2. With V trimmed by 4 bases and J by 8 bases, 10 bases remained unmatched. The germline V gene encodes CDR1 SGHNT and CDR2 YYREEE (reference sequence). The CDR3 runs to 15 residues. The CDR3 loop is CASSDAAGGWHEQFF. The CDR3 coding sequence is TGTGCCAGCAGCGATGCAGCGGGGGGCTGGCATGAGCAGTTCTTC.

This CDR3 reads CATSDPGKGEADYGYTF. In DNA form, the CDR3 reads TGTGCCACCAGTGATCCCGGAAAAGGGGAGGCGGACTATGGCTACACCTTC. The chain joins TRBV24-1 to TRBJ1-2, with D possibly matching TRBD1 (5 bases). The CDR3 extends over 17 amino acids. The germline CDR1 and CDR2 sequences are KGHDR and SFDVKD. Trimming took off 3 bases at V and 3 bases at J, with 19 bases between the two ends.

In its sample, this clone was seen once. This chain joins TRBV2 and TRBJ2-3, with 9 nucleotides matching TRBD1. The junction had 6 bases not matched to a gene; V was cut back by 1 base and J by 10 bases. This CDR3 contains 14 residues. CDR1 and CDR2 from the germline V gene are SNHLY and FYNNEI. CDR3: CASSEVLGQGAQYF. CDR3 in DNA: TGTGCCAGCAGTGAAGTCCTGGGACAGGGAGCGCAGTATTTT.